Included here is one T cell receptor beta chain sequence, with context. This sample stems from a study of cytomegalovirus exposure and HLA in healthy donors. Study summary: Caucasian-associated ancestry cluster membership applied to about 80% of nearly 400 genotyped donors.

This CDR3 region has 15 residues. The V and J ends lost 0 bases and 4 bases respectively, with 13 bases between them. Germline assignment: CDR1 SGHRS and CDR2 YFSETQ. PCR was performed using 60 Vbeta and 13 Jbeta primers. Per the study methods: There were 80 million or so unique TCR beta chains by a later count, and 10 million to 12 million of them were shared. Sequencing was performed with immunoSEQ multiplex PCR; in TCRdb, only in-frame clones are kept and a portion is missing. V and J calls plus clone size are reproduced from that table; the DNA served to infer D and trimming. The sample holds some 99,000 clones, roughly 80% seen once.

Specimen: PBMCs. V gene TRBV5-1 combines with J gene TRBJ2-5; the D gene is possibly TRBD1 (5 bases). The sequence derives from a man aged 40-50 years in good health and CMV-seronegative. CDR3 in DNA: TGCGCCAGCAGCTTGGATAGGGGTCAGAGAGAGACCCAGTACTTC. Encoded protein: CASSLDRGQRETQYF.